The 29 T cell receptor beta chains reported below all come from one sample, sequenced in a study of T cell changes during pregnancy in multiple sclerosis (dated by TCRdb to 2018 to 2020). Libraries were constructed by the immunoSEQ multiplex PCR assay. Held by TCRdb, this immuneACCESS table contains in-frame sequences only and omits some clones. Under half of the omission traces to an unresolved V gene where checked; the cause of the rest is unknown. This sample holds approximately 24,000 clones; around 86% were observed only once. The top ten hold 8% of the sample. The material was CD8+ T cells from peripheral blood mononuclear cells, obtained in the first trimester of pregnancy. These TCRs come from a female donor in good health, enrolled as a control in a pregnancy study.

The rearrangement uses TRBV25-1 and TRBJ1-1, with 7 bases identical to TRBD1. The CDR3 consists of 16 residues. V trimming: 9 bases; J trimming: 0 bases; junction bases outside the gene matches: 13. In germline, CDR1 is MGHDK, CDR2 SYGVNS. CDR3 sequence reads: CARRTGAPLMNTEAFF. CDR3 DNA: TGTGCCAGGAGAACAGGGGCGCCTCTTATGAACACTGAAGCTTTCTTT.

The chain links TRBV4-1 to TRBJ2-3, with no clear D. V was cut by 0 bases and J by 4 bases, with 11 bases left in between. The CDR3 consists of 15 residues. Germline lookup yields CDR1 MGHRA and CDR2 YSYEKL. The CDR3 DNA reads TGCGCCAGCAGCCAAGACACGCGAGTAGCAGATACGCAGTATTTT. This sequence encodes CASSQDTRVADTQYF.

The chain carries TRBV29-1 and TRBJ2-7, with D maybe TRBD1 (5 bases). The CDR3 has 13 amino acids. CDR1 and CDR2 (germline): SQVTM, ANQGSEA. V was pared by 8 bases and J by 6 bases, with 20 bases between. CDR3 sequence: CSILGGASGEQYF. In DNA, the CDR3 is TGCAGCATTCTCGGTGGGGCTTCTGGCGAGCAGTACTTC.

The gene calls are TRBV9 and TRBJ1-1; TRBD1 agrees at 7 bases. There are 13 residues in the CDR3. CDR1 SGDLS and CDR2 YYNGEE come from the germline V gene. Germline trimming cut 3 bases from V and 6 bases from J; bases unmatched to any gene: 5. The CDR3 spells CASSEGQFPEAFF. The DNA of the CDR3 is TGTGCCAGCAGCGAGGGACAGTTTCCTGAAGCTTTCTTT. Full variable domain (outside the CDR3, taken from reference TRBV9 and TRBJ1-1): DSGVTQTPKHLITATGQRVTLRCSPRSGDLSVYWYQQSLDQGLQFLIQYYNGEERAKGNILERFSAQQFPDLHSELNLSSLELGDSALYFCASSEGQFPEAFFGQGTRLTVV.

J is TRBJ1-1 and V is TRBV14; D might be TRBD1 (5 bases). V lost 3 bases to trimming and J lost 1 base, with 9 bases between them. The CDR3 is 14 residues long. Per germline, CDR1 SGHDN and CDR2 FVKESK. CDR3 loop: CASSHWGGNTEAFF. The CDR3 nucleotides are TGTGCCAGCAGCCACTGGGGCGGGAACACTGAAGCTTTCTTT.

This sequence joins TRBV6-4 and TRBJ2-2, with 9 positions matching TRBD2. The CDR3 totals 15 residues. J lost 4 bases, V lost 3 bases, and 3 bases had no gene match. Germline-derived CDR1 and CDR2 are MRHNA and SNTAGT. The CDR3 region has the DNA TGTGCCAGCAGTGAATCAGCGGGGGGCACCGGGGAGCTGTTTTTT. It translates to CASSESAGGTGELFF.

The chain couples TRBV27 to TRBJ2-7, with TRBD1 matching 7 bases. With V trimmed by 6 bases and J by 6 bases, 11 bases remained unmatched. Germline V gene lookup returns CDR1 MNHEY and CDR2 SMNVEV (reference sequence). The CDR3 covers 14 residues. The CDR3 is CASRTGYYMSEQYF. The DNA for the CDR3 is TGTGCCAGCAGGACAGGGTATTATATGAGCGAGCAGTACTTC.

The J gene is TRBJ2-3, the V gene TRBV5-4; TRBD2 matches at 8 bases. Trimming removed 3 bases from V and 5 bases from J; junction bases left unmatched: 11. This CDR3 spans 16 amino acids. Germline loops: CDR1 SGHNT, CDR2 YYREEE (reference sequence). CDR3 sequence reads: CASSSLAGGAVDTQYF. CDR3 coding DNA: TGTGCCAGCAGCTCCTTAGCCGGGGGGGCGGTAGATACGCAGTATTTT.

The CDR3 spells CASSVQGAKEKLFF. The CDR3 DNA sequence: TGTGCCAGCAGTGTACAGGGAGCCAAGGAAAAACTGTTTTTT. V is TRBV7-9 and J is TRBJ1-4, with a weak D call TRBD1 (6 bases). Germline CDR1 is SEHNR and CDR2 is FQNEAQ (reference sequence). The CDR3 totals 14 residues. Trimming stripped 6 bases from V and 8 bases from J, with 16 bases between.

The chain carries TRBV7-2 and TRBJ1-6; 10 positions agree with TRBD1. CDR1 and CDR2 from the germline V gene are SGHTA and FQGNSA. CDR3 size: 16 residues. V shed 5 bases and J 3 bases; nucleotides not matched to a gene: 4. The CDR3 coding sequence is TGTGCCAGCAGCCCGGGACAGGGGCGCTATAATTCACCCCTCCACTTT. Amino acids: CASSPGQGRYNSPLHF.

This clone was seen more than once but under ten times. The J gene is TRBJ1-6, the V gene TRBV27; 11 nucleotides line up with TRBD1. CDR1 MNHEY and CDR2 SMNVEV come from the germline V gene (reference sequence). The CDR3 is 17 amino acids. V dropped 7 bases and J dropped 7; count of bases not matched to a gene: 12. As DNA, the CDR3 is TGTGCCAGCACTTCCGTCGGACAGGGGGCCTCCAATTCACCCCTCCACTTT. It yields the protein CASTSVGQGASNSPLHF.

The CDR3, as DNA: TGTGCCAGCGCCAGGTACTCCTACGAGCAGTACTTC. This encodes CASARYSYEQYF. This sequence joins TRBV6-5 and TRBJ2-7, with no clear D. The V gene's germline CDR1 is MNHEY and CDR2 SVGAGI. This CDR3 region has 12 residues. V lost 8 bases to trimming and J lost 0 bases, with 8 bases between them.

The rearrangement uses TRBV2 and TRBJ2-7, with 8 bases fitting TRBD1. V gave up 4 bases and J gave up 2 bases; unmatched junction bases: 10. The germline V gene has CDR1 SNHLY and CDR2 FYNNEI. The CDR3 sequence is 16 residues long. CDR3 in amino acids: CASSGLWGTGAYEQYF. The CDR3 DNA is TGTGCCAGCAGTGGCCTATGGGGGACAGGTGCCTACGAGCAGTACTTC.

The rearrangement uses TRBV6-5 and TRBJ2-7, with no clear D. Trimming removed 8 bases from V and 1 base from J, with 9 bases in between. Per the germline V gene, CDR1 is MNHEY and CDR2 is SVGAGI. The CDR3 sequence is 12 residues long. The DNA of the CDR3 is TGTGCCAGCTGGCAGGCATCCTACGAGCAGTACTTC. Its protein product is CASWQASYEQYF.

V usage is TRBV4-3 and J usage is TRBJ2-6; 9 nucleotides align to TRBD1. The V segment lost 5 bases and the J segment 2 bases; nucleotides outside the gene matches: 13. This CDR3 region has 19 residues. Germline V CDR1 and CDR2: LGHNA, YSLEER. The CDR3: CASSAHLGTGYAGANVLTF. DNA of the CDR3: TGCGCCAGCAGCGCCCACCTTGGGACAGGGTATGCTGGGGCCAACGTCCTGACTTTC.

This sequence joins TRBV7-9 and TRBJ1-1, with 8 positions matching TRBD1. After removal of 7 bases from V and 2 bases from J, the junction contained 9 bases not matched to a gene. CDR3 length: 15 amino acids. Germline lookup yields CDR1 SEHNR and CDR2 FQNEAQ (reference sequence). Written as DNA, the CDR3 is TGTGCCAGCATCGGGTCTCAGGGGGCAAACACTGAAGCTTTCTTT. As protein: CASIGSQGANTEAFF.

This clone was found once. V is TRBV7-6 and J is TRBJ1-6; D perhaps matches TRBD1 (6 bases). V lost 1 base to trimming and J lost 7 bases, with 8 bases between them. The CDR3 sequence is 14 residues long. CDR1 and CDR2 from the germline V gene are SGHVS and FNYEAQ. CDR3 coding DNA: TGTGCCAGCAGCTTAGGGGACAAAAATTCACCCCTCCACTTT. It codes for CASSLGDKNSPLHF. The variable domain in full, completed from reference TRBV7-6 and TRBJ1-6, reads GAGVSQSPRYKVTKRGQDVALRCDPISGHVSLYWYRQALGQGPEFLTYFNYEAQQDKSGLPNDRFSAERPEGSISTLTIQRTEQRDSAMYRCASSLGDKNSPLHFGNGTRLTVT.

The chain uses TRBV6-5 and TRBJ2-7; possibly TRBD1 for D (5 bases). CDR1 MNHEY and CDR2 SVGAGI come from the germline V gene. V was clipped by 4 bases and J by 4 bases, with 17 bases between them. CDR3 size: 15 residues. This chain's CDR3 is CASSFASRGSYEQYF. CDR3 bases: TGTGCCAGCAGTTTCGCCTCTAGGGGTTCTTACGAGCAGTACTTC.

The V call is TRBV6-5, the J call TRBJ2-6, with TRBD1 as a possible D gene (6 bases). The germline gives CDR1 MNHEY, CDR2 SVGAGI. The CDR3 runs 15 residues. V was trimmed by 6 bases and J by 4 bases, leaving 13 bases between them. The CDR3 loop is CASSTAGDGANVLTF. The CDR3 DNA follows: TGTGCCAGCAGCACCGCAGGGGACGGGGCCAACGTCCTGACTTTC.

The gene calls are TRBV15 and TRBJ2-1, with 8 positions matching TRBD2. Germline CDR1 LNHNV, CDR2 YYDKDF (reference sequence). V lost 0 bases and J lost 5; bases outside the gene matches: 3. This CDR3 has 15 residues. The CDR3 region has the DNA TGTGCCACCAGCAGAGATCGGGGGGGAAACAATGAGCAGTTCTTC. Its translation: CATSRDRGGNNEQFF. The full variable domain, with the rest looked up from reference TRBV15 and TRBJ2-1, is DAMVIQNPRYQVTQFGKPVTLSCSQTLNHNVMYWYQQKSSQAPKLLFHYYDKDFNNEADTPDNFQSRRPNTSFCFLDIRSPGLGDTAMYLCATSRDRGGNNEQFFGPGTRLTVL.

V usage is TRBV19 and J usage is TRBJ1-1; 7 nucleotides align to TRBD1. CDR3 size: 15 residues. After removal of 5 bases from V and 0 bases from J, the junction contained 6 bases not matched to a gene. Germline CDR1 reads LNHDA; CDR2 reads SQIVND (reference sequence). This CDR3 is CASSLADRLNTEAFF. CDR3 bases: TGTGCCAGTAGTCTGGCGGACAGGTTGAACACTGAAGCTTTCTTT. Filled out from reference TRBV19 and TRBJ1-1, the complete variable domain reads DGGITQSPKYLFRKEGQNVTLSCEQNLNHDAMYWYRQDPGQGLRLIYYSQIVNDFQKGDIAEGYSVSREKKESFPLTVTSAQKNPTAFYLCASSLADRLNTEAFFGQGTRLTVV.

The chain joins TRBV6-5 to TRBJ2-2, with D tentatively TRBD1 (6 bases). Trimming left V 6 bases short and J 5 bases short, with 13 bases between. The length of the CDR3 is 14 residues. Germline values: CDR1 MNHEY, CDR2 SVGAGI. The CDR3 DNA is TGTGCCAGCAGGACACCAGGGGAAACCGGGGAGCTGTTTTTT. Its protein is CASRTPGETGELFF.

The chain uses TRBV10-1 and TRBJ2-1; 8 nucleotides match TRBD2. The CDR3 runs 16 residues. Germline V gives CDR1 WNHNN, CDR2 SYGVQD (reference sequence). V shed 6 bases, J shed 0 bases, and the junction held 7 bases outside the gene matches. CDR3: CASSKKRGRSYNEQFF. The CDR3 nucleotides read TGCGCCAGCAGCAAAAAGCGGGGGCGCTCCTACAATGAGCAGTTCTTC.

The CDR3 nucleotides read TGTGCCTGGAGTACCGGGACAGGGGATTACAATGAGCAGTTCTTC. Translating gives CAWSTGTGDYNEQFF. This chain uses TRBV30 with TRBJ2-1, with TRBD1 matching over 10 bases. CDR1 and CDR2 from the germline V gene are GTSNPN and SVGIG (reference sequence). V was clipped by 2 bases and J by 4 bases; unmatched bases: 5. This CDR3 is built from 15 residues. The variable domain in full, with the rest retrieved from reference TRBV30 and TRBJ2-1, is SQTIHQWPATLVQPVGSPLSLECTVEGTSNPNLYWYRQAAGRGLQLLFYSVGIGQISSEVPQNLSASRPQDRQFILSSKKLLLSDSGFYLCAWSTGTGDYNEQFFGPGTRLTVL.

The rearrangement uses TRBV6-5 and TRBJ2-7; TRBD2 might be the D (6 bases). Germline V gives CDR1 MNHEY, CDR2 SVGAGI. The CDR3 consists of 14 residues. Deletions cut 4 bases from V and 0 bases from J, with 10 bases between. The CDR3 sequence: CASSSGLSSYEQYF. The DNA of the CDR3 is TGTGCCAGCAGTTCGGGACTTAGCTCCTACGAGCAGTACTTC.

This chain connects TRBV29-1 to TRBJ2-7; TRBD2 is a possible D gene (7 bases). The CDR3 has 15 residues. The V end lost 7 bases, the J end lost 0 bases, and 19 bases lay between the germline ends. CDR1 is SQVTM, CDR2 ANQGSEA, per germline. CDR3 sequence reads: CSASGGPGSSYEQYF. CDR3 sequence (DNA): TGCAGCGCCTCCGGGGGGCCAGGTAGCTCCTACGAGCAGTACTTC.

Here the CDR3 DNA reads TGTGCCAGCAGTTCGGGACATTTTGACGAGCAGTACTTC. This gives the protein CASSSGHFDEQYF. The chain recombines TRBV28 with TRBJ2-7; D is perhaps TRBD1 (6 bases). The CDR3 contains 13 residues. Germline V CDR1 and CDR2: MDHEN, SYDVKM. V shed 4 bases and J shed 5 bases, with 12 bases lying between them.

The CDR3 spells CASKRGETEAFF. CDR3 sequence (DNA): TGTGCCTCAAAGCGGGGGGAAACTGAAGCTTTCTTT. This chain uses TRBV6-1 with TRBJ1-1; maybe TRBD1 (5 bases). Germline V CDR1 and CDR2: MNHNS, SASEGT. CDR3 size: 12 residues. Trimming removed 11 bases at V and 5 bases at J, with 15 bases between.

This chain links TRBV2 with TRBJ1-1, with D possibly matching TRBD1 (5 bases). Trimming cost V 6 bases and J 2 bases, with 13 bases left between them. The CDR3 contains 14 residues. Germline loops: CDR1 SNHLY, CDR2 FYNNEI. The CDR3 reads CASRMAGLNTEAFF. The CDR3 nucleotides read TGTGCCAGCAGAATGGCAGGGTTAAACACTGAAGCTTTCTTT.